Presented here are 14 T cell receptor beta chains from one specimen sequenced in a study of tumor-infiltrating lymphocytes in primary liver carcinoma. Between roughly 20 and 32 mg of unsorted bulk tissue served as the source from which RNA and DNA were co-extracted. Constant-region priming of 500 ng total RNA yielded TCR beta cDNA. Generation of the TCR beta libraries relied on three nested multiplex PCR rounds using slightly modified ARM-PCR. Amplification in the first two PCR rounds was performed using TRBV1-TRBV30 forward primers and a C-beta reverse primer for 10 cycles each. MiXCR, run by TCRdb on the multiplex PCR reads, gives a single entry per CDR3 protein. The sample holds over 100,000 distinct CDR3 sequences, around 70% seen once. The material sequenced was tumor-adjacent normal liver tissue. All receptors come from a woman in her sixties with primary liver carcinoma and hepatitis B virus infection.

The chain carries TRBV12-3 or TRBV12-4 and TRBJ2-7, with D tentatively TRBD2 (7 bases). There are 12 residues in the CDR3. With 3 bases removed from V and 13 bases from J, the gap between germline ends came to 16 bases. The CDR3 DNA sequence: TGTGCCAGCAGTTTCCAGCTGGGGGGGCAATACTTC. It is translated as CASSFQLGGQYF.

Comment on this clonotype: The junction departs from the called germline gene at one end, perhaps through a read error. The gene calls are TRBV29-1 and TRBJ1-4; D ambiguous. Germline loops: CDR1 SQVTM, CDR2 ANQGSEA. CDR3 size: 15 residues. As DNA, the CDR3 is TGCAGCGTTTGCAAGGGCGGACCAACTAACGAAAAACTGTTTTTT. Protein product: CSVCKGGPTNEKLFF.

The chain employs TRBV10-3 and TRBJ2-7; weak D call: TRBD1 (6 bases). CDR1 is ENHRY, CDR2 SYGVKD, per germline. This CDR3 has 12 amino acids. The CDR3: CTARQDSYEQYF. In DNA, the CDR3 is TGTACCGCCCGACAGGACTCCTACGAGCAGTACTTC.

The chain uses TRBV4-1 and TRBJ2-7; D may be TRBD1 or TRBD2 (5 bases each). The germline gives CDR1 MGHRA, CDR2 YSYEKL. The CDR3 is 10 residues long. The CDR3 protein is CVTGGYEQYF. CDR3 bases: TGCGTCACTGGGGGTTACGAGCAGTACTTC.

This chain joins TRBV6-1 and TRBJ2-3, with TRBD2 identical over 7 bases. Germline V gene data show CDR1 as MNHNS and CDR2 as SASEGT. V gave up 1 base and J gave up 4 bases; unmatched junction bases: 5. The CDR3 is 15 amino acids. The CDR3 here is CASSEVASGADTQYF. In DNA, the CDR3 is TGTGCCAGCAGTGAAGTGGCTAGCGGAGCAGATACGCAGTATTTT.

Of note for this clonotype: It is likely a read error, because the conserved phenylalanine at the end of the CDR3 is missing. This chain connects TRBV6-6 to TRBJ1-6; D is ambiguous. V was trimmed by 5 bases and J by 9 bases, leaving 14 bases between them. CDR1 and CDR2 (germline): MNHNY, SVGAGI (reference sequence). The CDR3 spans 14 residues. CDR3 bases: TGTGCCAGCAGTAAACGGAGGGCTGGTTCACCCCTCCACCTT. The encoded protein is CASSKRRAGSPLHL.

This clonotype was seen at least ten times. V usage is TRBV5-1 and J usage is TRBJ2-1; possible D gene TRBD2, 6 bases. This CDR3 has 20 amino acids. V was cut by 0 bases and J by 2 bases, with 24 bases left in between. Germline CDR1 is SGHRS and CDR2 is YFSETQ. The DNA of the CDR3 is TGCGCCAGCAGCTTGGTCCCCCAACTTCGCGGGAAGAATACCTACAATGAGCAGTTCTTC. Residues: CASSLVPQLRGKNTYNEQFF.

The V call is TRBV11-2, the J call TRBJ2-7; possibly TRBD2 for D (5 bases). Germline V gene lookup returns CDR1 SGHAT and CDR2 FQNNGV. The CDR3 is 16 residues long. Trimming removed 3 bases from V and 8 bases from J, with 23 bases in between. The CDR3 sequence is CASSFMLGSARYKQYF. CDR3 nucleotide sequence: TGTGCCAGCAGCTTCATGTTGGGGAGTGCTAGATACAAGCAGTACTTC.

The chain employs TRBV14 and TRBJ2-2, with D perhaps TRBD1 (6 bases). V was trimmed by 8 bases and J by 1 base, leaving 11 bases between them. CDR3 length: 14 residues. Per germline, CDR1 SGHDN and CDR2 FVKESK. The CDR3 bases are TGTGCCAGCGGCTGGACAGTGAACACCGGGGAGCTGTTTTTT. Its translation: CASGWTVNTGELFF.

A single count supports this clonotype. The conserved final phenylalanine or tryptophan is absent from the CDR3, which likely points to a read error. The J gene is TRBJ2-7, the V gene TRBV4-1; 11 positions agree with TRBD1. With V trimmed by 6 bases and J by 2 bases, 6 bases remained unmatched. The CDR3 spans 15 residues. CDR1 is MGHRA and CDR2 is YSYEKL in the germline V gene. The DNA for the CDR3 is TGCGCCAGCAGACCGGGACAGGGGGTTACCTACGAGCAGTACCTC. Translated: CASRPGQGVTYEQYL.

Comment on this clonotype: This likely comes from a read error, as the CDR3 has no conserved phenylalanine or tryptophan at its end. The DNA is left out, because the CDR3 cannot be placed on it with certainty; the CDR3 is given as TCRdb lists it. The CDR3 is CVSSSVLAGVSL. The chain has TRBV11-2 and TRBJ2-7; the table's D call, TRBD2, has no DNA check behind it. Germline CDR1 reads SGHAT; CDR2 reads FQNNGV. The CDR3 has 12 amino acids, counting both end residues.

A note on this clonotype: Germline is not matched at one junction end, which may reflect a read error. This chain joins TRBV29-1 and TRBJ2-6, with D possibly being TRBD1 or TRBD2 (5 bases each). CDR1 is SQVTM, CDR2 ANQGSEA, per germline. This CDR3 contains 14 residues. CDR3 sequence (DNA): TGCAGCGTTGGCGGATCCTCCGGGGCCAACGTCCTGGCTTTC. Translating gives CSVGGSSGANVLAF.

Points on this clonotype: One end of the junction is discordant with germline, which a read error may explain. The V call is TRBV2, the J call TRBJ1-6; the D is unclear. CDR1 SNHLY and CDR2 FYNNEI come from the germline V gene. CDR3 length equals 13 residues. In DNA, the CDR3 is TGTGCCAGCAGAACCTACCAAAATTCATCCCTCCACTTT. It codes for CASRTYQNSSLHF.

This clonotype was detected ten times or more. The chain uses TRBV6-5 and TRBJ1-1; possible D gene TRBD1, 5 bases. The CDR3 loop spans 14 amino acids. The V gene lost 2 bases and the J gene lost 6 bases, with 13 bases spanning the gap. Germline CDR1 is MNHEY and CDR2 is SVGAGI. DNA of the CDR3: TGTGCCAGCAGTTACAAGGCAGGGAGCGCTGAAGCTTTCTTT. Protein: CASSYKAGSAEAFF.